A selection of T cell receptor beta chains follows, all from one sample in a study of blood T cell repertoires in COVID-19. Sequencing was performed with immunoSEQ multiplex PCR; in TCRdb, only in-frame clones are kept and a portion is missing. The table records 60,000 or so clones, 78% of them present only once. Specimen: peripheral blood. Every receptor here comes from a human donor in a cohort sampled during active COVID-19. The CDR3 runs from the conserved cysteine through the conserved F or W. D genes are given only for firm matches. Size tells how often a clone was seen (once, few, many) or the class of an expanded clone, and some rows leave it out.

d_call | j_call | v_call | clone_size | cdr3_aa | cdr3_nt
TRBD2 | TRBJ2-3 | TRBV28 | once | CASRWEGNTDTQYF | TGTGCCAGCCGGTGGGAGGGGAACACAGATACGCAGTATTTT
TRBD1 | TRBJ1-5 | TRBV7-9 | . | CASSSRQGNQPQHF | TGTGCCAGCAGCTCGCGACAGGGGAATCAGCCCCAGCATTTT
TRBD2 | TRBJ2-1 | TRBV2 | . | CASQTSLSYNEQFF | TGTGCCAGCCAGACTAGCCTCTCCTACAATGAGCAGTTCTTC
TRBD1 | TRBJ2-4 | TRBV11-3 | . | CASSGGQASKNIQYF | TGTGCCAGCAGCGGGGGACAGGCAAGCAAAAACATTCAGTACTTC
. | TRBJ1-3 | TRBV6-1 | . | CASSEGASSGNTIYF | TGTGCCAGCAGTGAAGGGGCCAGCTCGGGAAACACCATATATTTT
. | TRBJ2-5 | TRBV30 | . | CAWSVLGNRYQETQYF | TGTGCCTGGAGTGTACTGGGAAACAGGTACCAAGAGACCCAGTACTTC
TRBD1 | TRBJ2-7 | TRBV19 | medium-sized | CASSMTGNEQYF | TGTGCCAGTAGTATGACAGGGAACGAGCAGTACTTC
. | TRBJ1-2 | TRBV5-6 | once | CASSLVASRDYTF | TGTGCCAGCAGCTTGGTTGCCTCTCGGGACTACACCTTC
. | TRBJ2-3 | TRBV5-1 | . | CASRLGAFSDTQYF | TGCGCCAGCAGACTGGGGGCGTTTTCAGATACGCAGTATTTT
TRBD2 | TRBJ2-5 | TRBV28 | . | CASLTSGSETQYF | TGTGCCAGCCTGACTAGCGGGAGTGAGACCCAGTACTTC
. | TRBJ1-5 | TRBV11-2 | . | CASSLGSYSNQPQHF | TGTGCCAGCAGCTTAGGCAGTTATAGCAATCAGCCCCAGCATTTT
TRBD1 | TRBJ2-2 | TRBV11-3 | . | CASSLYRGTGELFF | TGTGCCAGCAGCCTATACAGGGGCACCGGGGAGCTGTTTTTT
TRBD1 | TRBJ2-7 | TRBV6-6 | . | CASSFNRDRGNYEQYF | TGTGCCAGCAGTTTCAACCGGGACAGGGGTAACTACGAGCAGTACTTC
. | TRBJ2-5 | TRBV25-1 | . | CASSELYQETQYF | TGTGCCAGCAGTGAACTGTACCAAGAGACCCAGTACTTC
. | TRBJ1-1 | TRBV4-1 | . | CASSLQLNTEAFF | TGCGCCAGCAGCCTTCAATTGAACACTGAAGCTTTCTTT
. | TRBJ1-1 | TRBV7-2 | . | CASKFQDEAFF | TGTGCCAGCAAATTCCAGGATGAAGCTTTCTTT
TRBD1 | TRBJ1-3 | TRBV7-9 | . | CASSLRDRGLGNTIYF | TGTGCCAGCAGCTTACGAGACAGGGGGCTTGGAAACACCATATATTTT
TRBD2 | TRBJ2-5 | TRBV11-2 | . | CASSWGAGGHQETQYF | TGTGCCAGCAGTTGGGGAGCGGGGGGGCACCAAGAGACCCAGTACTTC
TRBD1 | TRBJ2-6 | TRBV6-6 | . | CASSRTGGPADSGANVLTF | TGTGCCAGCAGTCGGACAGGGGGCCCGGCCGACTCTGGGGCCAACGTCCTGACTTTC
. | TRBJ1-6 | TRBV6-5 | . | CASRDREYNSPLHF | TGTGCCAGCAGGGACCGGGAGTATAATTCACCCCTCCACTTT
. | TRBJ2-1 | TRBV14 | . | CASSQALRTGKQFF | TGTGCCAGCAGCCAAGCCCTACGCACGGGGAAGCAGTTCTTC
. | TRBJ2-7 | TRBV7-9 | . | CASSLAVRDYEQYF | TGTGCCAGCAGCTTAGCGGTCAGGGACTACGAGCAGTACTTC
TRBD1 | TRBJ1-2 | TRBV12-3/TRBV12-4 | . | CASRAGTGSGYTF | TGTGCCAGCAGAGCCGGGACAGGGAGTGGCTACACCTTC
TRBD2 | TRBJ2-3 | TRBV7-9 | . | CATTGSGSDTQYF | TGTGCCACCACGGGTAGCGGGAGCGATACGCAGTATTTT
. | TRBJ2-7 | TRBV5-8 | . | CATPRELIGGYEQYF | TGTGCCACCCCGAGGGAGTTGATAGGAGGGTACGAGCAGTACTTC
TRBD1 | TRBJ2-1 | TRBV5-6 | . | CASSSDRGPYNEQFF | TGTGCCAGCAGCTCGGACAGGGGGCCCTACAATGAGCAGTTCTTC
. | TRBJ1-4 | TRBV28 | . | CASSLGGGNEKLFF | TGTGCCAGCAGTTTAGGGGGGGGGAATGAAAAACTGTTTTTT
TRBD2 | TRBJ2-1 | TRBV19 | . | CASRIGGARNEQFF | TGTGCCAGTAGGATCGGGGGGGCCAGGAATGAGCAGTTCTTC
TRBD1 | TRBJ1-2 | TRBV28 | . | CASSQDRGRWNGYTF | TGTGCCAGCAGCCAAGACAGGGGGCGCTGGAATGGCTACACCTTC
TRBD2 | TRBJ2-7 | TRBV7-6 | . | CASSLAPGLAGYGWSYEQYF | TGTGCCAGCAGCTTAGCGCCGGGACTAGCGGGGTATGGGTGGTCCTACGAGCAGTACTTC
. | TRBJ1-3 | TRBV30 | . | CAWSRSSGAGNTIYF | TGTGCCTGGAGTAGAAGTTCCGGGGCTGGAAACACCATATATTTT
TRBD1 | TRBJ2-6 | TRBV19 | once | CASRGQGHPGANVLTF | TGTGCCAGTAGGGGACAGGGGCACCCTGGGGCCAACGTCCTGACTTTC
TRBD1 | TRBJ1-1 | TRBV5-8 | . | CASSSDRGSPRAFF | TGTGCCAGCAGCTCGGACAGGGGGTCTCCAAGAGCTTTCTTT
. | TRBJ1-1 | TRBV7-8 | once | CASSPDSLEAFF | TGTGCCAGCAGCCCCGACAGCCTTGAAGCTTTCTTT
TRBD2 | TRBJ2-1 | TRBV18 | few | CASSLSGLAGALAQFF | TGTGCCAGCTCACTCTCGGGACTAGCGGGGGCCCTGGCGCAGTTCTTC
TRBD2 | TRBJ2-5 | TRBV9 | . | CASSLTGTRGETQYF | TGTGCCAGCAGCCTTACTGGGACTAGAGGAGAGACCCAGTACTTC
. | TRBJ2-3 | TRBV5-5 | few | CASSFRTDTQYF | TGTGCCAGCAGCTTCAGGACAGATACGCAGTATTTT
. | TRBJ2-2 | TRBV12-3/TRBV12-4 | . | CASGTEDTGELFF | TGTGCCAGCGGAACAGAAGACACCGGGGAGCTGTTTTTT
. | TRBJ1-2 | TRBV6-1 | few | CASSEAWGREDYGYTF | TGTGCCAGCAGTGAAGCCTGGGGACGGGAGGACTATGGCTACACCTTC
TRBD2 | TRBJ2-7 | TRBV24-1 | . | CATSSGGPYEQYF | TGTGCCACCAGTAGCGGGGGACCCTACGAGCAGTACTTC
. | TRBJ1-1 | TRBV5-1 | few | CASSFTGLPEAFF | TGCGCCAGCAGCTTTACAGGGCTCCCTGAAGCTTTCTTT
. | TRBJ1-2 | TRBV5-4 | few | CASSFAGSYTF | TGTGCCAGCAGCTTCGCGGGAAGCTACACCTTC
. | TRBJ2-5 | TRBV4-3 | . | CASSQDLLGGFETQYF | TGCGCCAGCAGCCAAGATCTTTTAGGGGGTTTTGAGACCCAGTACTTC
. | TRBJ2-1 | TRBV5-4 | once | CASSPLETGNEQFF | TGTGCCAGCAGTCCTCTAGAGACCGGCAATGAGCAGTTCTTC